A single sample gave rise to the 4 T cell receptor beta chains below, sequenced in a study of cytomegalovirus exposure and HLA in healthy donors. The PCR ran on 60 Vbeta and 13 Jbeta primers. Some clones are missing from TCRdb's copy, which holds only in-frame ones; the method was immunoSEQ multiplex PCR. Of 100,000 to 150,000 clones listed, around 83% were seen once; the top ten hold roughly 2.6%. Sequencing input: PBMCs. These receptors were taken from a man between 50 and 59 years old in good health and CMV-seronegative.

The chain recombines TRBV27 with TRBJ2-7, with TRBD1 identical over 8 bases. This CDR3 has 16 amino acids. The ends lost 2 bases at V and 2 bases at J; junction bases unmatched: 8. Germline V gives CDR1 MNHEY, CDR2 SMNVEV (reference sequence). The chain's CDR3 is CASSLSGTGYTYEQYF. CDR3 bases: TGTGCCAGCAGTTTAAGTGGGACAGGATACACCTACGAGCAGTACTTC.

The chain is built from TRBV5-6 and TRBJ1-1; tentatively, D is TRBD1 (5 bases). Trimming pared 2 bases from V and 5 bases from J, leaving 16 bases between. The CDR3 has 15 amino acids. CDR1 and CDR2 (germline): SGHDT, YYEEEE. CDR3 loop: CASSLNPGSSTEAFF. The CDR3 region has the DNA TGTGCCAGCAGCTTAAACCCAGGGTCGAGTACTGAAGCTTTCTTT.

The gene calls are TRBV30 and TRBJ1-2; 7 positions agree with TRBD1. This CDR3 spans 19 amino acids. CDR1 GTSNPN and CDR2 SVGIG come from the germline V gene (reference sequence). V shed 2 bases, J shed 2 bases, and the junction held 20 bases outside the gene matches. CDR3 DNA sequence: TGTGCCTGGAGTATTATTTACGGGGGCAGGGGGTCGACGAACTATGGCTACACCTTC. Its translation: CAWSIIYGGRGSTNYGYTF. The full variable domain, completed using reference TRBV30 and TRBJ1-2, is SQTIHQWPATLVQPVGSPLSLECTVEGTSNPNLYWYRQAAGRGLQLLFYSVGIGQISSEVPQNLSASRPQDRQFILSSKKLLLSDSGFYLCAWSIIYGGRGSTNYGYTFGSGTRLTVV.

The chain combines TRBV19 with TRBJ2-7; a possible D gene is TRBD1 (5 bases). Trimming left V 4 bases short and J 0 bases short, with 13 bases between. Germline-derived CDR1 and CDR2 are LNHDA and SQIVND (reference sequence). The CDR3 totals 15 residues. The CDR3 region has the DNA TGTGCCAGTAGTACTCAAATCAGGGACTCCTACGAGCAGTACTTC. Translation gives CASSTQIRDSYEQYF. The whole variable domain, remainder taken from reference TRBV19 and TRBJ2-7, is DGGITQSPKYLFRKEGQNVTLSCEQNLNHDAMYWYRQDPGQGLRLIYYSQIVNDFQKGDIAEGYSVSREKKESFPLTVTSAQKNPTAFYLCASSTQIRDSYEQYFGPGTRLTVT.